This passage covers 3 T cell receptor beta chains from one sample sequenced in a study of T cell changes during pregnancy in multiple sclerosis (dated by TCRdb to the late 2010s). Library generation was performed with the immunoSEQ multiplex PCR assay. The immuneACCESS repertoire file appears here via TCRdb, limited to in-frame rearrangements. These files lack a portion of the clones; in checked studies, under half of the deficit traces to unresolved V genes, and the cause of the others is not known. The sample table records some 20,000 clones; under 95% of these occur just once. The ten largest clones add up to more than 0.65% of the sample. The sequencing here drew on CD4+ T cells from peripheral blood mononuclear cells, taken in the third trimester of pregnancy. These receptors all come from a female donor in good health, enrolled as a control in a pregnancy study.

CDR3 sequence (DNA): TGTGCCAGCAAGGTCACCGGGGGTGGCACAGATACGCAGTATTTT. Translating it yields CASKVTGGGTDTQYF. The V call is TRBV7-2, the J call TRBJ2-3; a weak D match, TRBD2 (6 bases). The CDR3 loop spans 15 amino acids. Deletions cut 7 bases from V and 1 base from J, with 15 bases between. Per the germline V gene, CDR1 is SGHTA and CDR2 is FQGNSA.

The chain couples TRBV5-1 to TRBJ2-2; TRBD2 aligns across 12 bases. V lost 0 bases to trimming and J lost 6 bases; unmatched junction nucleotides: 3. In germline, CDR1 is SGHRS, CDR2 YFSETQ. This CDR3 has 16 residues. CDR3 bases: TGCGCCAGCAGCTTGGCTCTAGCGGGAGGGCCCGGGGAGCTGTTTTTT. Amino acid sequence: CASSLALAGGPGELFF.

The chain couples TRBV20-1 to TRBJ1-1; D gene unclear. The CDR3 has 11 amino acids. V was shortened by 3 bases and J by 7 bases, with 9 bases between the two germline ends. Germline V gene data show CDR1 as DFQATT and CDR2 as SNEGSKA (reference sequence). In DNA form, the CDR3 reads TGCAGTGCTAGCAAAAGAGATGAAGCTTTCTTT. The encoded protein is CSASKRDEAFF.